A selection of T cell receptor beta chains follows, all from one sample in a study of cytomegalovirus exposure and HLA in healthy donors. The repertoire was sequenced with immunoSEQ multiplex PCR; TCRdb's copy has only in-frame clones and lacks some. Of 210,000 or so clones in the sample, about 83% were seen once. Sequenced material: PBMCs. These receptors were taken from a girl aged 5-17 years in good health and CMV-seronegative. Both conserved end residues are part of each CDR3. D genes are given only for firm matches. Clone size, where shown, is once, few, many, or a class for clones that have expanded.

abundance,d_gene,v_gene,j_gene,len,CDR3nt,CDR3aa
.,.,TRBV6-6,TRBJ2-3,13,TGTGCCAGCCACCCCCCCAGTACAGATACGCAGTATTTT,CASHPPSTDTQYF
.,TRBD1,TRBV28,TRBJ2-3,15,TGTGCCAGCAGTTTCCTGGACAGGGGCCCAGATACGCAGTATTTT,CASSFLDRGPDTQYF
.,.,TRBV19,TRBJ2-7,16,TGTGCCAGTAGTGCAACATCCGGGACTCAAAACTACGAGCAGTACTTC,CASSATSGTQNYEQYF
.,.,TRBV5-1,TRBJ2-1,15,TGCGCCAGCAGCGTGGAGCGGAGCTCCTACAATGAGCAGTTCTTC,CASSVERSSYNEQFF
.,.,TRBV5-6,TRBJ2-7,13,TGTGCCAGCAGCTTGGGGGGGGTTTACGAGCAGTACTTC,CASSLGGVYEQYF
.,TRBD1,TRBV6-5,TRBJ1-3,15,TGTGCCAGCACACGTACAGGGGAGGCTGGAAACACCATATATTTT,CASTRTGEAGNTIYF
.,TRBD2,TRBV2,TRBJ2-7,12,TGTGCCAGCATCCAGGGAGGGAGCGAGCAGTACTTC,CASIQGGSEQYF
.,TRBD1,TRBV4-3,TRBJ2-4,15,TGCGCCAGCAGCCAAGGATGGCAGGGGGCATACATTCAGTACTTC,CASSQGWQGAYIQYF
.,TRBD2,TRBV28,TRBJ2-7,14,TGTGCCAGCAGCTACAGCGGGGGGGCCAACGAGCAGTACTTC,CASSYSGGANEQYF
.,TRBD2,TRBV10-1,TRBJ2-1,17,TGCGCCAGCAGTGAGTGGACTAGCGCCCTTAATTTAGATGAGCAGTTCTTC,CASSEWTSALNLDEQFF
.,.,TRBV6-5,TRBJ2-5,14,TGTGCCAGCAGTTACTCATCGTACCAAGAGACCCAGTACTTC,CASSYSSYQETQYF
.,.,TRBV5-1,TRBJ2-7,14,TGCGCCAGCAGCTTTGCCGGGGGAAGCTACGAGCAGTACTTC,CASSFAGGSYEQYF
.,.,TRBV4-3,TRBJ2-7,14,TGCGCCAGCAGCCGACTCACAGGGTCCTACGAGCAGTACTTC,CASSRLTGSYEQYF
.,.,TRBV4-1,TRBJ1-2,16,TGCGCCAGCAGCCAAGAGGGGGGATTGGGAGATTATGGCTACACCTTC,CASSQEGGLGDYGYTF
.,.,TRBV11-3,TRBJ1-1,13,TGTGCCAGCAGCTTAGAGCACAGTGCGGAAGCTTTCTTT,CASSLEHSAEAFF
once,.,TRBV19,TRBJ1-5,14,TGTGCCAGTAAACCGACAGCGAGCAATCAGCCCCAGCATTTT,CASKPTASNQPQHF
.,.,TRBV10-3,TRBJ2-7,14,TGTGCCATCAGTGAGTCTAGGAGAGTAGACGAGCAGTACTTC,CAISESRRVDEQYF
.,TRBD1,TRBV5-1,TRBJ1-4,14,TGCGCCAGCAGCTTCGGACAGGGTACAGAAAAACTGTTTTTT,CASSFGQGTEKLFF
.,TRBD1,TRBV4-1,TRBJ2-7,15,TGCGCCAGCAGCCAACTCACCGGGACAGGAAGTTGGCAGTACTTC,CASSQLTGTGSWQYF
once,TRBD2,TRBV30,TRBJ2-7,16,TGTGCCTGGAGGGGGGGTAGCGGGAGTTTAAGCTACGAGCAGTACTTC,CAWRGGSGSLSYEQYF
.,.,TRBV7-3,TRBJ1-1,15,TGTGCCAGCAGCTTAATGGGGGGGGAAAGGACTGAAGCTTTCTTT,CASSLMGGERTEAFF
.,.,TRBV27,TRBJ2-1,13,TGTGCCAGCAGTTTCAACTCCTACAATGAGCAGTTCTTC,CASSFNSYNEQFF
once,.,TRBV28,TRBJ1-2,15,TGTGCCAGCAGTAGGGAGGGCGAGTATGAATACGGCTACACCTTC,CASSREGEYEYGYTF
.,TRBD2,TRBV5-1,TRBJ2-5,15,TGCGCCAGCAGCCGCATTTTTGCGGGGGGAGAGACCCAGTACTTC,CASSRIFAGGETQYF
once,TRBD2,TRBV5-1,TRBJ2-7,18,TGCGCCAGCAGCTTGGAAGGGACTAGCGGGAGGGCCTTCAGCGAGCAGTACTTC,CASSLEGTSGRAFSEQYF
few,.,TRBV5-5,TRBJ1-4,16,TGTGCCAGCAGCCCTGGGGCCACGCGAGTGGATGAAAAACTGTTTTTT,CASSPGATRVDEKLFF
.,TRBD1,TRBV4-3,TRBJ1-1,19,TGCGCCAGCAGCCAAGACTCCTTTCTCCCGGGACAGAGGGAAACTGAAGCTTTCTTT,CASSQDSFLPGQRETEAFF
.,.,TRBV11-2,TRBJ2-7,17,TGTGCCAGCAGCTTAGGCCAAATTGGGCTAGCTACTTACGAGCAGTACTTC,CASSLGQIGLATYEQYF
.,TRBD2,TRBV5-4,TRBJ2-7,16,TGTGCCAGCAGCTGGAGACTAGCGGGAGGGCCGGGCGAGCAGTACTTC,CASSWRLAGGPGEQYF
.,TRBD1,TRBV2,TRBJ1-1,13,TGTGCCAGCAGGAAAACAGGGGTCGCTGAAGCTTTCTTT,CASRKTGVAEAFF
.,TRBD1,TRBV19,TRBJ2-2,19,TGTGCCAGTAGTATCGGGTTCCCCGGGACAGGGGCGGTAGGCGGGGAGCTGTTTTTT,CASSIGFPGTGAVGGELFF
.,.,TRBV5-1,TRBJ2-7,12,TGCGCCAGCAGCTTGGAGGGGGACGAGCAGTACTTC,CASSLEGDEQYF
.,.,TRBV2,TRBJ1-1,12,TGTGCCAGCAGAGGGAGTATCGCTGAAGCTTTCTTT,CASRGSIAEAFF
.,TRBD1,TRBV19,TRBJ2-3,15,TGTGCCAGTAGTCGGGCCAGGGGGATTACAGATACGCAGTATTTT,CASSRARGITDTQYF
few,.,TRBV28,TRBJ2-1,11,TGTGCCAGCAGTTCAGGTAATGAGCAGTTCTTC,CASSSGNEQFF
.,.,TRBV7-9,TRBJ2-3,13,TGTGCCAGCAGCCCGGGGTCCACAGATACGCAGTATTTT,CASSPGSTDTQYF
.,TRBD1,TRBV5-8,TRBJ2-1,15,TGTGCCAGCAGCTTTAATGGACAGGGCCTCAATGAGCAGTTCTTC,CASSFNGQGLNEQFF
.,.,TRBV9,TRBJ1-4,15,TGTGCCAGCAGCGTCGCCGGGCAGGGGCGGGAAAAACTGTTTTTT,CASSVAGQGREKLFF
.,.,TRBV2,TRBJ1-1,13,TGTGCCAGCACCGGACAGATGAACACTGAAGCTTTCTTT,CASTGQMNTEAFF
.,.,TRBV6-1,TRBJ1-2,16,TGTGCCAGCAGTGAAATTTTAATGGGGAGCGACTATGGCTACACCTTC,CASSEILMGSDYGYTF
.,.,TRBV14,TRBJ2-1,14,TGTGCCAGCAGCCAACAAGAGAAGAGCGGCAGACAGTTCTTC,CASSQQEKSGRQFF
.,.,TRBV15,TRBJ2-7,12,TGTGCCACCAGCAGAGTAAACAACGAGCAGTACTTC,CATSRVNNEQYF
.,.,TRBV2,TRBJ1-2,17,TGTGCCAGCAGTCAGACAAGGGGAATAGATCGTGGAGAAGGCTACACCTTC,CASSQTRGIDRGEGYTF
.,.,TRBV7-3,TRBJ2-3,16,TGTGCCAGCAGCTTAAGCCCGGGCGGGGGCACAGATACGCAGTATTTT,CASSLSPGGGTDTQYF
.,.,TRBV27,TRBJ2-7,14,TGTGCCAGCAGTGAGGGAGAGTGGCCCTACGAGCAGTACTTC,CASSEGEWPYEQYF
.,.,TRBV28,TRBJ2-1,14,TGTGCCAGCAGTTATCGGGTTAACAAGGATGAGCAGTTCTTC,CASSYRVNKDEQFF
.,.,TRBV14,TRBJ2-6,23,TGTGCCAGCAGCCCTTCCTTACCGGGACTGGGGCCTTTGATTTTCTCTGGGGCCAACGTCCTGACTTTC,CASSPSLPGLGPLIFSGANVLTF
.,TRBD1,TRBV27,TRBJ2-7,14,TGTGCCAGCAGGCCGGGACAGGGGTTTTACGAGCAGTACTTC,CASRPGQGFYEQYF
.,TRBD2,TRBV27,TRBJ2-5,18,TGTGCCAGCAGTGCGCGACGTCTGGGACTAGCAGGGCGAGAGACCCAGTACTTC,CASSARRLGLAGRETQYF
.,TRBD1,TRBV4-1,TRBJ2-7,15,TGCGCCAGCAGCCATCCGGGACAGGGGACCTACGAGCAGTACTTC,CASSHPGQGTYEQYF
.,.,TRBV7-9,TRBJ1-2,16,TGTGCCAGCAGCTTATCTCCGTCAGGGACTAACTATGGCTACACCTTC,CASSLSPSGTNYGYTF
once,.,TRBV9,TRBJ2-3,15,TGTGCCAGCAGCTCCTCCGGGACTCGCACAGATACGCAGTATTTT,CASSSSGTRTDTQYF
.,.,TRBV5-1,TRBJ1-2,16,TGCGCCAGCAGCTTGTTACGGGAAGGGCAGTCCTATGGCTACACCTTC,CASSLLREGQSYGYTF
.,.,TRBV28,TRBJ1-5,15,TGTGCCAGCGGATCTTACGGGGGAGGCAATCAGCCCCAGCATTTT,CASGSYGGGNQPQHF